The clone carrying this TCR beta chain appeared a few times. What it binds is unknown. The treatment: oral pan-JAK inhibitor, 5-10 mg twice daily. Samples from alopecia areata patients were lesional scalp punch biopsies and peripheral blood. The data belong to a study of CD8+ T cells in alopecia areata. Germline-derived CDR1 and CDR2 are LGHNA and YNFKEQ. This CDR3 region has 18 residues. Trimming cost V 4 bases and J 0 bases; bases outside gene matches: 9. Whole-study findings and limits: Researchers say the link of baseline CD8+ expansion to response remains uncertain, with one nonresponder.

The sequencing template was cDNA reverse transcribed from extracted RNA. The assay was immunoSEQ multiplex PCR, and TCRdb's table has in-frame clones only and misses some. The sample lists 3,500 to 4,500 clones, 63% occurring once. This chain uses TRBV4-2 with TRBJ2-6, with 7 bases lining up with TRBD1. The clonotype originates from a human donor with alopecia areata. This sample comprised skin, obtained at week 4, from a patient treated with tofacitinib. The CDR3 sequence: CASSPSGTESSGANVLTF. The DNA of the CDR3 is TGTGCCAGCAGCCCATCCGGGACAGAGTCCTCTGGGGCCAACGTCCTGACTTTC.